Below are 9 T cell receptor beta chains sequenced from a single sample in a study of Ad26.COV2.S vaccination and SARS-CoV-2 variants. The treatment was: roughly 18 received Ad26.COV2.S at low or high dose, single or two shots; 5 received placebo; per-sample allocation not given. Each sample was drawn 63 days after the first injection (of vaccine or placebo). Profiled with immunoSEQ multiplex PCR; TCRdb holds only in-frame clones, not every one. The sample consists of about 330,000 clones, roughly 90% of them appearing once. Sequenced here: peripheral blood, sampled in a trial of Ad26.COV2.S vaccine versus placebo. These receptors all come from a person between 18 and 65 years old who received the Ad26.COV2.S COVID-19 vaccine or a placebo.

With regard to this clone: The identical CDR3 is also encoded by other nucleotide sequences in the sample. The rearrangement links TRBV18 to TRBJ1-1; D is possibly TRBD1 (6 bases). The V and J ends lost 0 bases and 1 base respectively, with 9 bases between them. The CDR3 totals 15 residues. Germline CDR1 KGHSH, CDR2 LQKENI. CDR3 in amino acids: CASSPPGQPNTEAFF. As DNA, the CDR3 is TGTGCCAGCTCACCACCCGGACAGCCGAACACTGAAGCTTTCTTT.

This chain joins TRBV19 and TRBJ1-2; 7 positions agree with TRBD1. The ends lost 1 base at V and 6 bases at J; junction bases unmatched: 5. This CDR3 region has 14 residues. Germline values: CDR1 LNHDA, CDR2 SQIVND (reference sequence). This CDR3 reads CASSIGGTADGYTF. The CDR3 coding sequence is TGTGCCAGTAGTATAGGAGGGACAGCCGATGGCTACACCTTC.

The J gene is TRBJ1-1, the V gene TRBV19, with D hard to call. Trimming stripped 3 bases from V and 3 bases from J, with 8 bases between. This CDR3 region has 13 residues. Germline V gene lookup returns CDR1 LNHDA and CDR2 SQIVND (reference sequence). The CDR3 DNA follows: TGTGCCAGTAGTATGCTGCGGGACACTGAAGCTTTCTTT. Translated: CASSMLRDTEAFF.

The genes are TRBV6-5 and TRBJ2-7; 11 positions match TRBD1. Germline-derived CDR1 and CDR2 are MNHEY and SVGAGI. The ends lost 7 bases at V and 2 bases at J; junction bases unmatched: 7. There are 15 residues in the CDR3. In DNA form, the CDR3 reads TGTGCCAGCAATCTGCCGGGACAGGGGGCCTACGAGCAGTACTTC. Translating it yields CASNLPGQGAYEQYF.

This clone appeared a few times. J is TRBJ1-4 and V is TRBV29-1; D is unclear. This CDR3 spans 12 amino acids. V lost 6 bases to trimming and J lost 5 bases, with 10 bases between them. Germline assignment: CDR1 SQVTM and CDR2 ANQGSEA. The CDR3 sequence is CSVRTENEKLFF. Written as DNA, the CDR3 is TGCAGCGTCAGGACTGAGAATGAAAAACTGTTTTTT.

V gene TRBV11-2 combines with J gene TRBJ1-2, with D perhaps TRBD1 (5 bases). The CDR3 consists of 19 residues. The V end was cut by 5 bases, the J end by 0 bases, with 25 bases between. Germline values: CDR1 SGHAT, CDR2 FQNNGV. Written as DNA, the CDR3 is TGTGCCAGCAGCCCTTTCGCGGGTGGCAGGGTGTCTTCTAACTATGGCTACACCTTC. It translates to CASSPFAGGRVSSNYGYTF.

This chain connects TRBV27 to TRBJ1-4; D remains unclear. The CDR3 extends over 15 amino acids. V lost 5 bases and J lost 6, with 16 bases in between. The germline V gene encodes CDR1 MNHEY and CDR2 SMNVEV (reference sequence). The CDR3 reads CASSQRLGVDEKLFF. The CDR3 coding sequence is TGTGCCAGCAGTCAGAGGCTCGGCGTCGATGAAAAACTGTTTTTT.

In the case of this clone: Other nucleotide sequences in the sample specify the same CDR3. The chain carries TRBV5-4 and TRBJ1-1; tentatively, D is TRBD1 (5 bases). Between the trimmed V and J ends, which lost 0 bases and 5 bases, there was a span of 11 bases. CDR1 is SGHNT, CDR2 YYREEE, per germline (reference sequence). This CDR3 has 14 residues. CDR3 sequence reads: CASSLAQGNTEAFF. CDR3 sequence (DNA): TGTGCCAGCAGCTTGGCCCAGGGTAATACTGAAGCTTTCTTT.

This sequence joins TRBV12-3 or TRBV12-4 and TRBJ2-7; D gene unclear. This CDR3 region has 12 residues. V lost 7 bases and J 1 base, leaving 8 bases between the germline ends. The CDR3, as DNA: TGTGCCAGCACCCTGTATTCCTACGAGCAGTACTTC. It translates to CASTLYSYEQYF.